Each of the 20 T cell receptor beta chains below was sequenced from the same sample in a study of OX40 agonist ivuxolimab in advanced cancers. Libraries were prepared by immunoSEQ multiplex PCR; TCRdb keeps only in-frame clonotypes and omits some of them. This sample has around 54,000 clones, with approximately 94% found just once. This sample comprised CD4+ or CD8+ T cells sorted from blood, obtained in a trial of the OX40 agonist ivuxolimab. These receptors came from an adult with an advanced solid tumor such as melanoma, head and neck, liver or kidney cancer.

This chain connects TRBV27 to TRBJ2-7; D possibly matches TRBD1 or TRBD2 (5 bases each). Between the trimmed V and J ends, which lost 2 bases and 4 bases, there was a span of 15 bases. There are 15 residues in the CDR3. In germline, CDR1 is MNHEY, CDR2 SMNVEV (reference sequence). CDR3 amino acids: CASSLGGNGAYEQYF. Here the CDR3 DNA reads TGTGCCAGCAGTTTAGGTGGAAACGGGGCGTACGAGCAGTACTTC.

J is TRBJ2-3 and V is TRBV19; the D is unclear. With 6 bases removed from V and 0 bases from J, the gap between germline ends came to 7 bases. This CDR3 region has 13 residues. Germline CDR1 LNHDA, CDR2 SQIVND (reference sequence). The CDR3 reads CASSYLSTDTQYF. CDR3 DNA sequence: TGTGCCAGTAGCTACCTGAGCACAGATACGCAGTATTTT.

This chain connects TRBV5-6 to TRBJ1-2; the D gene is possibly TRBD1 (5 bases). There are 16 residues in the CDR3. CDR1 SGHDT and CDR2 YYEEEE come from the germline V gene. Trimming took 4 bases from V and 3 from J, leaving 19 bases between them. CDR3 in DNA: TGTGCCAGCAGCAATACCGGGGCCGCGAATTACTATGGCTACACCTTC. Translation: CASSNTGAANYYGYTF.

This sequence joins TRBV19 and TRBJ2-2; TRBD2 is a possible D gene (6 bases). Germline CDR1 reads LNHDA; CDR2 reads SQIVND (reference sequence). CDR3 length equals 13 residues. V lost 11 bases and J 5 bases, leaving 15 bases between the germline ends. In nucleotides, the CDR3 is TGTGCCGTGGGAGGAGGGTTAACCGGGGAGCTGTTTTTT. It yields the protein CAVGGGLTGELFF. Full variable domain (remainder filled in from reference TRBV19 and TRBJ2-2): DGGITQSPKYLFRKEGQNVTLSCEQNLNHDAMYWYRQDPGQGLRLIYYSQIVNDFQKGDIAEGYSVSREKKESFPLTVTSAQKNPTAFYLCAVGGGLTGELFFGEGSRLTVL.

The DNA of the CDR3 is TGTGCCAGCAGCTTAAACAGGGGGCCGTATGGCTACACCTTC. The encoded protein is CASSLNRGPYGYTF. The genes are TRBV11-3 and TRBJ1-2; 9 nucleotides align to TRBD1. Trimming cost V 2 bases and J 5 bases; bases outside gene matches: 3. The CDR3 has 14 residues. Germline V gene data show CDR1 as SGHNT and CDR2 as YENEEA.

This chain connects TRBV5-1 to TRBJ2-5; D possibly corresponds to TRBD1 (6 bases). Trimming removed 3 bases at V and 6 bases at J, with 18 bases between. CDR3 length equals 15 residues. The germline V gene encodes CDR1 SGHRS and CDR2 YFSETQ. CDR3 amino acids: CASSSGTGQGQTQYF. Here the CDR3 DNA reads TGCGCCAGCAGCTCCGGAACAGGGCAGGGACAGACCCAGTACTTC.

The J gene is TRBJ2-5, the V gene TRBV4-2; D is ambiguous. Deletions cut 0 bases from V and 1 base from J, with 6 bases between. This CDR3 has 14 residues. Germline V gene data show CDR1 as LGHNA and CDR2 as YNFKEQ. Here the CDR3 DNA reads TGTGCCAGCAGCCAAGAAACCGGCCAAGAGACCCAGTACTTC. This encodes CASSQETGQETQYF.

The V and J genes are TRBV19 and TRBJ2-1; unclear D gene. CDR1 LNHDA and CDR2 SQIVND come from the germline V gene (reference sequence). V was shortened by 3 bases and J by 0 bases, with 9 bases between the two germline ends. CDR3 length: 15 amino acids. The CDR3 region is CASSIERSSYNEQFF. DNA for the CDR3: TGTGCCAGTAGTATCGAACGGAGCTCCTACAATGAGCAGTTCTTC.

The CDR3 loop reads CSVETSETGEQYF. For the CDR3, the DNA is TGCAGCGTTGAGACTAGCGAAACTGGAGAGCAGTACTTC. V and J are TRBV29-1 and TRBJ2-7, with 8 bases that match TRBD2. V lost 3 bases, J lost 7 bases, and 8 bases stayed unmatched. Germline CDR1 and CDR2: SQVTM and ANQGSEA. This CDR3 contains 13 residues.

The chain couples TRBV5-1 to TRBJ2-5; D is unclear. V lost 5 bases to trimming and J lost 3 bases, with 11 bases between them. The CDR3 has 13 amino acids. Per the germline V gene, CDR1 is SGHRS and CDR2 is YFSETQ. The CDR3 region has the DNA TGCGCCAGCAGTGACCCGGTGAAAGAGACCCAGTACTTC. It translates to CASSDPVKETQYF.

This chain links TRBV5-4 with TRBJ1-2; D gene uncertain. Trimming took 4 bases from V and 3 from J, leaving 16 bases between them. The CDR3 consists of 15 residues. Per germline, CDR1 SGHNT and CDR2 YYREEE (reference sequence). The CDR3 spells CASSAEWALYYGYTF. In DNA, the CDR3 is TGTGCCAGCAGCGCCGAGTGGGCGCTGTACTATGGCTACACCTTC. Complete variable domain (other parts from reference TRBV5-4 and TRBJ1-2): ETGVTQSPTHLIKTRGQQVTLRCSSQSGHNTVSWYQQALGQGPQFIFQYYREEENGRGNFPPRFSGLQFPNYSSELNVNALELDDSALYLCASSAEWALYYGYTFGSGTRLTVV.

V usage is TRBV28 and J usage is TRBJ2-1, with TRBD1 matching over 12 bases. Germline loops: CDR1 MDHEN, CDR2 SYDVKM. The CDR3 length is 15 residues. The junction had 5 bases not matched to a gene; V was cut back by 4 bases and J by 7 bases. The CDR3, as DNA: TGTGCCAGCAGTTGGGGGACAGGGGGCGGGAATGAGCAGTTCTTC. Its translation: CASSWGTGGGNEQFF.

This rearrangement joins TRBV23-1 to TRBJ2-7; a possible D gene is TRBD2 (5 bases). TRBV23-1 is an open reading frame whose function is uncertain. The V gene lost 3 bases and the J gene lost 7 bases, with 13 bases spanning the gap. This CDR3 comprises 13 residues. The CDR3 nucleotides read TGCGCCAGCAGTCAGGCGGGTATGGGGGAGCAGTACTTC. It is translated as CASSQAGMGEQYF.

This rearrangement joins TRBV19 to TRBJ1-5; D is unclear. CDR3 size: 13 residues. Germline values: CDR1 LNHDA, CDR2 SQIVND (reference sequence). V was shortened by 5 bases and J by 6 bases, with 11 bases between the two germline ends. The CDR3 loop is CASSVGGTQPQHF. CDR3 in DNA: TGTGCCAGTAGTGTGGGAGGTACTCAGCCCCAGCATTTT.

The chain combines TRBV7-8 with TRBJ1-5; D might be TRBD1 (5 bases). CDR1 and CDR2 (germline): SGHVS, FQNEAQ. V was pared by 1 base and J by 6 bases, with 22 bases between. CDR3 size: 18 residues. This chain's CDR3 is CASSLESWGPTGGQPQHF. For the CDR3, the DNA is TGTGCCAGCAGCTTAGAAAGTTGGGGACCCACCGGAGGTCAGCCCCAGCATTTT.

The rearrangement uses TRBV27 and TRBJ2-2; 9 bases fit TRBD1. The V gene end was trimmed by 6 bases and the J gene end by 4 bases; junction bases not matched to a gene: 6. The CDR3 covers 15 residues. Germline CDR1 is MNHEY and CDR2 is SMNVEV (reference sequence). The CDR3 region is CASRTGTGLTGELFF. The CDR3 DNA follows: TGTGCCAGCAGAACCGGGACAGGGCTCACCGGGGAGCTGTTTTTT.

This chain links TRBV11-3 with TRBJ2-7; 9 bases align to TRBD2. The germline V gene has CDR1 SGHNT and CDR2 YENEEA. With V trimmed by 5 bases and J by 12 bases, 14 bases remained unmatched. This CDR3 comprises 14 residues. The CDR3 protein is CASSPQGLAGWRYF. The CDR3, as DNA: TGTGCCAGCAGCCCACAGGGTCTAGCGGGATGGAGGTACTTC.

The V gene is TRBV5-1, the J gene TRBJ2-7, with 9 bases that match TRBD1. CDR1 is SGHRS, CDR2 YFSETQ, per germline. The V segment lost 4 bases and the J segment 5 bases; nucleotides outside the gene matches: 7. The CDR3 runs to 14 residues. The CDR3 DNA sequence: TGCGCCAGCAGCCCGGGACAGGGTCTCAACGAGCAGTACTTC. Translated, it gives CASSPGQGLNEQYF.

The chain combines TRBV7-9 with TRBJ2-3; 11 positions agree with TRBD2. The CDR3 length is 15 residues. Germline trimming cut 3 bases from V and 2 bases from J; bases unmatched to any gene: 1. Germline CDR1 reads SEHNR; CDR2 reads FQNEAQ (reference sequence). The CDR3 DNA reads as TGTGCCAGCAGCTTGACTAGCGGGAACACAGATACGCAGTATTTT. Amino acid sequence: CASSLTSGNTDTQYF.

This chain joins TRBV15 and TRBJ2-2, with D hard to call. From germline, CDR1 is LNHNV and CDR2 YYDKDF (reference sequence). V lost 0 bases to trimming and J lost 1 base, with 9 bases between them. This CDR3 is built from 16 residues. CDR3 DNA: TGTGCCACCAGCAGAGAGGGCCGTTGGAACACCGGGGAGCTGTTTTTT. This gives the protein CATSREGRWNTGELFF.